This T cell receptor (beta chain) came from a study of blood T cell repertoires in COVID-19. Study-wide background: From the United States, Italy and Spain came samples of acute and convalescent COVID-19. The analysed material was cDNA or gDNA that came from T cells, B-cell-depleted T cells, or PBMCs.

Authors' methods: Scientists estimated how many nucleated cells there were by amplifying reference gene primers. Assay used: immunoSEQ multiplex PCR; TCRdb lists only in-frame clones, some missing. That table is the source of V, J and clone size, and D and trimming were worked out from the DNA. The sample includes tens of thousands of clones, 86% seen only once; the top ten take 2%. Germline V CDR1 and CDR2: LNHNV, YYDKDF (reference sequence). Trimming took 3 bases from V and 3 from J, leaving 9 bases between them. The CDR3 loop spans 13 amino acids. This rearrangement joins TRBV15 to TRBJ2-7, with D tentatively TRBD1 (5 bases). This TCR was recovered from a man aged 25 to 45 with acute or convalescent COVID-19. Sequenced material: peripheral blood. This chain's CDR3 is CATSSADSYEQYF. The CDR3 DNA is TGTGCCACCAGCAGTGCAGACAGCTACGAGCAGTACTTC.